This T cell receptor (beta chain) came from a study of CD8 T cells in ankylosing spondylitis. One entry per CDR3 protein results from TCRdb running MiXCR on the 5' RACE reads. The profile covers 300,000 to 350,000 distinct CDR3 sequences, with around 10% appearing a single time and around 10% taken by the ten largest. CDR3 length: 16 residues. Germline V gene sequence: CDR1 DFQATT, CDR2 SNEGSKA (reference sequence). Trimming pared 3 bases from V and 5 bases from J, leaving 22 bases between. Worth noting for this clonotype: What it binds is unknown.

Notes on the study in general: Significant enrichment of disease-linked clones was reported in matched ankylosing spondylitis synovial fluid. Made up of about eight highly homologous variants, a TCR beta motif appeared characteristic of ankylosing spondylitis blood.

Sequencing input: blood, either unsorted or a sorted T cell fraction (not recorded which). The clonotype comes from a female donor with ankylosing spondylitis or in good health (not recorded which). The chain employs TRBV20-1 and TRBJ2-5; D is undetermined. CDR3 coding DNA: TGCAGTGCTAGTAAATTGCCTGATCCTCACGAGGAGACCCAGTACTTC. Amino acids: CSASKLPDPHEETQYF.